A selection of T cell receptor beta chains follows, all from one sample in a study of blood T cell repertoires in COVID-19. Produced via immunoSEQ multiplex PCR; TCRdb's table is partial and in-frame only. The sample shows approximately 140,000 clones, about 91% of them seen only once. Specimen: peripheral blood. These receptors all come from a human donor in a cohort sampled during active COVID-19. Both conserved end residues are part of each CDR3. D genes are given only for firm matches. Clone size is stated in some rows and not others, as once, few, many or a class when expanded.

TRBJ2-1,TRBD1,few,TRBV19,TGTGCCAGTAAGGGACAGCCCTCAAGCTCCTACAATGAGCAGTTCTTC,CASKGQPSSSYNEQFF
TRBJ1-1,TRBD1,.,TRBV10-2,TGCGCCAGCGACAAGACAGGGGTTGGCACTGAAGCTTTCTTT,CASDKTGVGTEAFF
TRBJ1-2,.,.,TRBV2,TGTGCCAGCAGCCCAAGGGAGGGTAGCACCTTC,CASSPREGSTF
TRBJ2-7,.,.,TRBV7-9,TGTGCCAGCAGCCCTGAACCGGACGAGCAGTACTTC,CASSPEPDEQYF
TRBJ2-7,TRBD1,.,TRBV6-2/TRBV6-3,TGTGCCAGCAGTTACCCCCAGGGACAGGGGGCTCTCAACGAGCAGTACTTC,CASSYPQGQGALNEQYF
TRBJ2-5,TRBD2,.,TRBV7-2,TGTGCCAGCAGCAGTCCGTCGGCGGGGGGCCGAAAGACCCAGTACTTC,CASSSPSAGGRKTQYF
TRBJ2-5,.,.,TRBV14,TGTGCCAGCAGCCAAGGGGAGATGGAGACCCAGTACTTC,CASSQGEMETQYF
TRBJ1-3,.,.,TRBV7-9,TGTGCCAGCAGCTTCCCTGGTGCGAACACCATATATTTT,CASSFPGANTIYF
TRBJ1-1,.,.,TRBV6-5,TGTGCCAGCAAACAGGCCGTGAACACTGAAGCTTTCTTT,CASKQAVNTEAFF
TRBJ1-1,.,.,TRBV19,TGTGCCAGTAGTAGGAGGAACACTGAAGCTTTCTTT,CASSRRNTEAFF
TRBJ2-3,TRBD2,.,TRBV9,TGTGCCAGCAGCGCTCGGGGTTTGACTAGCGGGGTAACAGATACGCAGTATTTT,CASSARGLTSGVTDTQYF
TRBJ2-7,TRBD2,.,TRBV11-3,TGTGCCAGCAGCACCCCGATAGAGGCGGGGGGCGGGGGGGCGTACGAGCAGTACTTC,CASSTPIEAGGGGAYEQYF